The present T cell receptor (beta chain) was sequenced within a study of blood T cell repertoires in COVID-19. Study-level information: The origin of the acute and convalescent COVID-19 samples was the United States, Italy and Spain. In each case, the material was cDNA or gDNA derived from T cells, B-cell-depleted T cells, or PBMCs.

The V end lost 6 bases, the J end lost 8 bases, and 19 bases lay between the germline ends. The V gene's germline CDR1 is MDHEN and CDR2 SYDVKM. This CDR3 has 14 amino acids. As processed by the authors: Amplification of reference gene primers was used by the study to estimate nucleated cell counts. TCRdb keeps only in-frame clones here, not all; method: immunoSEQ multiplex PCR. For V, J and clone size, that table is used; D and trimming come from the DNA. Counted here are about 240,000 clones, about 80% occurring once; the ten biggest clones make up roughly 9.6%. Sequencing was carried out using peripheral blood. This clonotype was sampled from a woman of 80 years or more with acute or convalescent COVID-19. The chain couples TRBV28 to TRBJ1-2, with a possible D match to TRBD1 (5 bases). CDR3 loop: CASRLLQKGAGYTF. CDR3 DNA: TGTGCCAGCAGACTCCTACAGAAAGGGGCCGGCTACACCTTC.